These 8 T cell receptor beta chains were all obtained from the same sample, sequenced in a study of T cells after yellow fever vaccination (dated by TCRdb to about 2019). The sample's treatment or condition label is to be understood as: live attenuated yellow fever vaccine strain. The library was prepared using 5' RACE. Sequencer: Illumina HiSeq 2500. TCRdb ran its own pipeline on the public reads, namely fastp trimming at Q25 and MiXCR clone calling, and kept in-frame beta chains. Each record represents a unique CDR3 protein, reported with the most common genes and DNA among its rows. The sample records 50,000 or so distinct CDR3 sequences, approximately 7% of which are singletons. Clones ranked in the top ten supply around 28% of the sample. Here the sequenced sample was CD8+ T cells sorted from PBMCs, taken less than 16 days after the first yellow fever vaccination. The receptors derive from a man younger than 30 who received the YFV17D yellow fever vaccine.

In this sample, this clonotype turned up many times. The chain has TRBV20-1 and TRBJ2-2, with 13 nucleotides matching TRBD2. The V gene end was trimmed by 0 bases and the J gene end by 3 bases; junction bases not matched to a gene: 1. The CDR3 is 16 residues long. Germline V gene lookup returns CDR1 DFQATT and CDR2 SNEGSKA (reference sequence). CDR3 bases: TGCAGTGCTAGAGATGGACTAGCGGGGGACACCGGGGAGCTGTTTTTT. Its protein product is CSARDGLAGDTGELFF.

The chain carries TRBV5-1 and TRBJ2-7; TRBD2 aligns across 13 bases. J gave up 3 bases and V 2 bases, and 8 bases lay outside the gene matches. CDR1 and CDR2 (germline): SGHRS, YFSETQ. The CDR3 covers 17 residues. As DNA, the CDR3 is TGCGCCAGCAGCTTCGGACTAGCGGGGGCAATCAACTACGAGCAGTACTTC. Translation: CASSFGLAGAINYEQYF.

This clonotype has a count of ten or more. This rearrangement joins TRBV9 to TRBJ2-5; D tentatively reads TRBD1 or TRBD2 (5 bases each). The length of the CDR3 is 15 residues. Deletions cut 0 bases from V and 2 bases from J, with 11 bases between. CDR1 is SGDLS and CDR2 is YYNGEE in the germline V gene. Written as DNA, the CDR3 is TGTGCCAGCAGCGTAGATGGGGGTAAACAAGAGACCCAGTACTTC. It encodes CASSVDGGKQETQYF.

This clonotype was recorded at least ten times. The rearrangement uses TRBV6-2 or TRBV6-3 and TRBJ2-7; the D is unclear. The CDR3 is made up of 12 amino acids. Per germline, CDR1 MNHEY and CDR2 SVGEGT. With 2 bases removed from V and 2 bases from J, the gap between germline ends came to 4 bases. Here the CDR3 DNA reads TGTGCCAGCAGTTACGGGCCCTACGAGCAGTACGTC. The encoded protein is CASSYGPYEQYV.

This clonotype was seen many times. V and J are TRBV5-1 and TRBJ2-1, with unresolved D. V was shortened by 9 bases and J by 0 bases, with 10 bases between the two germline ends. Germline-derived CDR1 and CDR2 are SGHRS and YFSETQ. The CDR3 length is 13 residues. The CDR3 DNA is TGCGCCACTCAGGACCTCTCCTACAATGAGCAGTTCTTC. As protein: CATQDLSYNEQFF.

This clonotype was counted ten times or more. The V call is TRBV12-3 or TRBV12-4, the J call TRBJ2-7; 8 nucleotides match TRBD2. Germline trimming cut 4 bases from V and 6 bases from J; bases unmatched to any gene: 11. The CDR3 is 15 amino acids. The CDR3 here is CASSSRAGARAEQYF. The CDR3 DNA reads TGTGCCAGCAGTTCCCGAGCGGGGGCCCGAGCCGAGCAGTACTTC.

The table lists this clonotype with many counts. The chain combines TRBV7-6 with TRBJ2-1; unclear D gene. This CDR3 region has 13 residues. Germline values: CDR1 SGHVS, CDR2 FNYEAQ. V was shortened by 5 bases and J by 4 bases, with 9 bases between the two germline ends. The CDR3 loop reads CASSPYLYNEQFF. The CDR3 coding sequence is TGTGCCAGCAGCCCCTACCTATACAATGAGCAGTTCTTC. The whole variable domain, remainder taken from reference TRBV7-6 and TRBJ2-1, is GAGVSQSPRYKVTKRGQDVALRCDPISGHVSLYWYRQALGQGPEFLTYFNYEAQQDKSGLPNDRFSAERPEGSISTLTIQRTEQRDSAMYRCASSPYLYNEQFFGPGTRLTVL.

This clonotype was counted many times. The chain combines TRBV7-2 with TRBJ1-2; no reliable D call. V was trimmed by 3 bases and J by 4 bases, leaving 12 bases between them. CDR1 SGHTA and CDR2 FQGNSA come from the germline V gene. CDR3 length equals 14 residues. DNA for the CDR3: TGTGCCAGCAGCTTCGAAGGCGTCCGCTATGGCTACACCTTC. Its translation: CASSFEGVRYGYTF.